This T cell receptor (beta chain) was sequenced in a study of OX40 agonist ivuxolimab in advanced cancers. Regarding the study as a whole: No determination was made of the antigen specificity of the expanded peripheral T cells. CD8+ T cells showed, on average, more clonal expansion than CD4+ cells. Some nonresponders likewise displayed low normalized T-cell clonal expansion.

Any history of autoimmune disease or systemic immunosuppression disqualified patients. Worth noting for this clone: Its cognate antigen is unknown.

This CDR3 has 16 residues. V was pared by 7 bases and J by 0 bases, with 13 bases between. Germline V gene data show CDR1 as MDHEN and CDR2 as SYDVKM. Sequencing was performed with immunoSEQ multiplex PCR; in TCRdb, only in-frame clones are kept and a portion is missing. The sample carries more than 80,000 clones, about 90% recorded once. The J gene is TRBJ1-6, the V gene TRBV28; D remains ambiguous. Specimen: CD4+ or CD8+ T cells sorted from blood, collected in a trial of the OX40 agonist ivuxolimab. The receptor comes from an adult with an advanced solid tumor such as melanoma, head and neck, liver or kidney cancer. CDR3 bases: TGTGCCAGCACCCCCCGTGTGAGCTCCTATAATTCACCCCTCCACTTT. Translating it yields CASTPRVSSYNSPLHF.